This T cell receptor (beta chain) was identified during a study of graft-versus-host responses after intestinal transplantation. Whole-study results and caveats: Within the allografts of patients who had graft-donor T cell macrochimerism, graft-versus-host to host-versus-graft clonal ratios were high.

Points on this clone: Its antigen is not identified.

TCRdb's copy holds only in-frame clones and misses some; the assay was immunoSEQ multiplex PCR. Of 95,000 to 150,000 clones listed, approximately 92% are singletons. Germline lookup yields CDR1 MNHEY and CDR2 SVGAGI. The V gene lost 0 bases and the J gene lost 9 bases, with 11 bases spanning the gap. The CDR3 runs to 13 residues. This receptor was identified in a human donor who received an intestinal transplant. This rearrangement joins TRBV6-5 to TRBJ1-1; possible D gene TRBD1, 5 bases. The specimen comprised unstimulated CD4+ T cells sorted from spleen or lymph node cells, sampled before intestinal transplant. The CDR3 is CASSYSPRGQAFF. CDR3 nucleotides: TGTGCCAGCAGTTACTCTCCCCGGGGACAAGCTTTCTTT.